Listed below are T cell receptor beta chains from one sample, sequenced in a study of response to subunit inactivated influenza vaccine. MiXCR, applied by TCRdb to the RT-PCR reads, yields one record per CDR3 protein. The sample yields about 190,000 distinct CDR3 sequences, around 15% seen once. The sequenced sample was CD8+ T cells sorted from PBMCs, obtained roughly 5 days after vaccination. These receptors originate from a man in his fifties or sixties who received an inactivated influenza vaccine. Both conserved end residues are part of each CDR3. The D gene is left open where the match is weak. Clone size is stated in some rows and not others, as once, few, many or a class when expanded.

cdr3_nt: TGCGCCAGCAGCACTGGATACGGGACTCTGGAGCAGTACTTC; cdr3_aa: CASSTGYGTLEQYF; j_call: TRBJ2-7; v_call: TRBV5-1; d_call: NA; clone_size: few
cdr3_nt: TGCAGCGTTCGAAGGGGTACTGAAGCTTTCTTT; cdr3_aa: CSVRRGTEAFF; j_call: TRBJ1-1; v_call: TRBV29-1; d_call: NA; clone_size: few
cdr3_nt: TGTGCCAGCAGTCCAGGGACAGCTTCTAACTATGGCTACACCTTC; cdr3_aa: CASSPGTASNYGYTF; j_call: TRBJ1-2; v_call: TRBV27; d_call: TRBD1; clone_size: NA
cdr3_nt: TGTGCCAGCAGCTTAGTTTCGCCTGAAAAACTGTTTTTT; cdr3_aa: CASSLVSPEKLFF; j_call: TRBJ1-4; v_call: TRBV7-8; d_call: NA; clone_size: NA
cdr3_nt: TGTGCCAGCAGTTTATCGATGACAGACTCTTCCACAGATACGCAGTATTTT; cdr3_aa: CASSLSMTDSSTDTQYF; j_call: TRBJ2-3; v_call: TRBV27; d_call: NA; clone_size: NA
cdr3_nt: TGTGCCAGCAGTGATGCCGGACTGACCTCCTACGAGCAGTACTTC; cdr3_aa: CASSDAGLTSYEQYF; j_call: TRBJ2-7; v_call: TRBV2; d_call: NA; clone_size: few
cdr3_nt: TGTGCCAGCAGCTTAGTTGTGGGAGCGACCTACGAGCAGTACTTC; cdr3_aa: CASSLVVGATYEQYF; j_call: TRBJ2-7; v_call: TRBV7-8; d_call: NA; clone_size: few
cdr3_nt: TGTGCCACCAGCAGACCTCCGGGACAGGGTAACGAGCAGTACTTC; cdr3_aa: CATSRPPGQGNEQYF; j_call: TRBJ2-7; v_call: TRBV15; d_call: TRBD1; clone_size: few
cdr3_nt: TGTGCCAGCAGCGTAGACCCAACACAGATAAGCACAGATACGCAGTATTTT; cdr3_aa: CASSVDPTQISTDTQYF; j_call: TRBJ2-3; v_call: TRBV9; d_call: NA; clone_size: few
cdr3_nt: TGCGCCAGCAGCCAAGTAGCGGGGGGTTTTTACGAGCAGTACTTC; cdr3_aa: CASSQVAGGFYEQYF; j_call: TRBJ2-7; v_call: TRBV4-1; d_call: TRBD2; clone_size: many
cdr3_nt: TGTGCCAGCAGTTTCGCGCTAGCGGGATCCTACAATGAGCAGTTCTTC; cdr3_aa: CASSFALAGSYNEQFF; j_call: TRBJ2-1; v_call: TRBV28; d_call: TRBD2; clone_size: many
cdr3_nt: TGTGCCAGCAGTAAACAGGATCGCACTGAAGCTTTCTTT; cdr3_aa: CASSKQDRTEAFF; j_call: TRBJ1-1; v_call: TRBV6-2/TRBV6-3; d_call: NA; clone_size: few
cdr3_nt: TGCAGTGCTAGAAACGGACGGAAGAACACTGAAGCTTTCTTT; cdr3_aa: CSARNGRKNTEAFF; j_call: TRBJ1-1; v_call: TRBV20-1; d_call: NA; clone_size: NA
cdr3_nt: TGCAGCGTTGATGCGGGGTACTTATATGGGGGCCAGTACTTC; cdr3_aa: CSVDAGYLYGGQYF; j_call: TRBJ2-5; v_call: TRBV29-1; d_call: NA; clone_size: few
cdr3_nt: TGTGCCAGCAGCTTAGCGGGACTAGGGTACACCGGGGAGCTGTTTTTT; cdr3_aa: CASSLAGLGYTGELFF; j_call: TRBJ2-2; v_call: TRBV11-2; d_call: TRBD2; clone_size: few
cdr3_nt: TGTGCCAGCAGCTTCAACCGGGACATGGGGGCTCAAGAGACCCAGTACTTC; cdr3_aa: CASSFNRDMGAQETQYF; j_call: TRBJ2-5; v_call: TRBV7-2; d_call: NA; clone_size: NA
cdr3_nt: TGTGCCAGCAGCGCTCCCGACAGGGGAACCGGGGAGCTGTTTTTT; cdr3_aa: CASSAPDRGTGELFF; j_call: TRBJ2-2; v_call: TRBV3-1; d_call: TRBD1; clone_size: NA
cdr3_nt: TGTGCCAGCAGCCCCTCGGACAGAGCAACTAATGAAAAACTGTTTTTT; cdr3_aa: CASSPSDRATNEKLFF; j_call: TRBJ1-4; v_call: TRBV4-2; d_call: NA; clone_size: NA
cdr3_nt: TGTGCCAGCAGTTTCCAGGGGCTAGCCAAAAACATTCAGTACTTC; cdr3_aa: CASSFQGLAKNIQYF; j_call: TRBJ2-4; v_call: TRBV27; d_call: NA; clone_size: few
cdr3_nt: TGTGCCAGCAGCCAAGAATTAGCGGGAGGGCATGAGCAGTTCTTC; cdr3_aa: CASSQELAGGHEQFF; j_call: TRBJ2-1; v_call: TRBV4-2; d_call: TRBD2; clone_size: few
cdr3_nt: TGTGCCAGCACATGGGCCCATACGCAGTATTTT; cdr3_aa: CASTWAHTQYF; j_call: TRBJ2-3; v_call: TRBV27; d_call: NA; clone_size: NA
cdr3_nt: TGTGCAAGTCGCTTAGCGGAGGGGACCACCCGCAATCAGCCCCAGCATTTT; cdr3_aa: CASRLAEGTTRNQPQHF; j_call: TRBJ1-5; v_call: TRBV12-2; d_call: NA; clone_size: NA
cdr3_nt: TGTGCCAGCAGCTGGTCCAATGAGCAGTTCTTC; cdr3_aa: CASSWSNEQFF; j_call: TRBJ2-1; v_call: TRBV7-9; d_call: NA; clone_size: NA
cdr3_nt: TGTGCCAGCAGCTTAGAGGGACTAGCGGGGGACTTCCGGGAGACCCAGTACTTC; cdr3_aa: CASSLEGLAGDFRETQYF; j_call: TRBJ2-5; v_call: TRBV7-6; d_call: TRBD2; clone_size: NA
cdr3_nt: TGTGCCAGCAGCTTAGTCCAGCGGGAGGGTGAAGAGACCCAGTACTTC; cdr3_aa: CASSLVQREGEETQYF; j_call: TRBJ2-5; v_call: TRBV13; d_call: TRBD2; clone_size: NA
cdr3_nt: TGTGCCAGCAGTCACCCACCGGACAGGACAAACACCGGGGAGCTGTTTTTT; cdr3_aa: CASSHPPDRTNTGELFF; j_call: TRBJ2-2; v_call: TRBV27; d_call: TRBD1; clone_size: once
cdr3_nt: TGCAGTGCTAGGAGGCAGGAGGCTTTGAGGCTACCTATGGAAGCTTTCTTT; cdr3_aa: CSARRQEALRLPMEAFF; j_call: TRBJ1-1; v_call: TRBV20-1; d_call: NA; clone_size: few
cdr3_nt: TGTGCCAGCAACCTTGGGACCACGGAGAGCTACGAGCAGTACTTC; cdr3_aa: CASNLGTTESYEQYF; j_call: TRBJ2-7; v_call: TRBV5-6; d_call: NA; clone_size: few
cdr3_nt: TGTGCCATCGTGGACCTTTCCTACGAGCAGTACTTC; cdr3_aa: CAIVDLSYEQYF; j_call: TRBJ2-7; v_call: TRBV7-6; d_call: NA; clone_size: NA
cdr3_nt: TGCAGCGTTTCCTGGACCGACTCCCCCGGGGAGCTGTTTTTT; cdr3_aa: CSVSWTDSPGELFF; j_call: TRBJ2-2; v_call: TRBV29-1; d_call: NA; clone_size: NA
cdr3_nt: TGTGCCAGCAGTTCCGGGGCTACCTACGAGCAGTACTTC; cdr3_aa: CASSSGATYEQYF; j_call: TRBJ2-7; v_call: TRBV6-5; d_call: NA; clone_size: few
cdr3_nt: TGTGCCAGCAGTCCATCAGGACTGTCATATGAAAAACTGTTTTTT; cdr3_aa: CASSPSGLSYEKLFF; j_call: TRBJ1-4; v_call: TRBV27; d_call: NA; clone_size: NA
cdr3_nt: TGTGCCAGCAGCCCTGGCCGTTGGGACGAGCAGTACTTC; cdr3_aa: CASSPGRWDEQYF; j_call: TRBJ2-7; v_call: TRBV5-6; d_call: NA; clone_size: NA
cdr3_nt: TGCGCCAGCAGTCAGATGGTGGGCTCTATCTACAATGAGCAGTTCTTC; cdr3_aa: CASSQMVGSIYNEQFF; j_call: TRBJ2-1; v_call: TRBV4-3; d_call: NA; clone_size: NA
cdr3_nt: TGTGCCAGCAGCCCTAGTGGCTACGAGCAGTACTTC; cdr3_aa: CASSPSGYEQYF; j_call: TRBJ2-7; v_call: TRBV7-9; d_call: NA; clone_size: many
cdr3_nt: TGTGCCAGTATGAATGGGGGGGCTGGAGATACGCAGTATTTT; cdr3_aa: CASMNGGAGDTQYF; j_call: TRBJ2-3; v_call: TRBV12-3/TRBV12-4; d_call: NA; clone_size: few